The 10 T cell receptor beta chains given below trace back to one sample, sequenced in a study of tumor-infiltrating lymphocytes in oesophageal squamous cell carcinoma. TCRdb itself ran the PCR reads through MiXCR, one entry per CDR3 protein. The sample holds 15,000 to 20,000 distinct CDR3 sequences, 40% to 45% seen once. The sample comprised blood. Source of these receptors: a female donor with esophageal squamous cell carcinoma.

This clonotype was seen more than once but under ten times. The rearrangement links TRBV7-2 to TRBJ2-2, with D uncertain. The germline V gene encodes CDR1 SGHTA and CDR2 FQGNSA. The CDR3 totals 13 residues. V dropped 1 base and J dropped 4 bases, with 4 bases sitting between them. The CDR3 DNA is TGTGCCAGCAGCTTAGGTATCACCGGGGAGCTGTTTTTT. It yields the protein CASSLGITGELFF.

The rearrangement links TRBV29-1 to TRBJ2-1; 7 bases align to TRBD1. From germline, CDR1 is SQVTM and CDR2 ANQGSEA. This CDR3 spans 15 amino acids. Trimming cost V 4 bases and J 0 bases; bases outside gene matches: 6. The CDR3 nucleotides read TGCAGCGTTGTTAAGGGGGCAAGCTCCTACAATGAGCAGTTCTTC. This encodes CSVVKGASSYNEQFF.

In the case of this clonotype: It is unclear where the CDR3 begins or ends on the DNA, so no DNA is shown, and the CDR3 is as TCRdb lists it. The chain carries TRBV6-1 and TRBJ2-6. Per the germline V gene, CDR1 is MNHNS and CDR2 is SASEGT. Counting both end residues, the CDR3 totals 13 amino acids. The CDR3 spells CASSYVPRAVLRF.

This clonotype is medium-sized by share. This may be a read error: a much more frequent sequence differs by one nucleotide. The rearrangement uses TRBV7-2 and TRBJ2-5; 13 nucleotides agree with TRBD2. Germline values: CDR1 SGHTA, CDR2 FQGNSA. The CDR3 has 15 amino acids. The V gene end was trimmed by 1 base and the J gene end by 11 bases; junction bases not matched to a gene: 7. CDR3 coding DNA: TGTGCCAGCAGCTTAGGGACTAGCGGGAGCGATGAGCAGTACTTC. It specifies CASSLGTSGSDEQYF.

The chain has TRBV7-3 and TRBJ2-5; D not certain. The J call is in doubt because the DNA end fits TRBJ1-1 better. CDR1 is SGHTA, CDR2 FQGTGA, per germline. CDR3 length: 15 residues. In DNA form, the CDR3 reads TGTGCCAGCAGCTTAACCCCATTGAGGGACACTGAAGCTTTCTTT. Its protein product is CASSLTPLRDTEAFF.

The J gene is TRBJ2-7, the V gene TRBV6-2 or TRBV6-3; 13 bases align to TRBD2. The DNA end is a closer match to TRBJ2-1, so the J assignment may be wrong. The CDR3 totals 17 residues. Germline-derived CDR1 and CDR2 are MNHEY and SVGEGT. CDR3 in DNA: TGTGCCAGCAGTTACTCAGGACTAGCGGGAGTCTACAATGAGCAGTTCTTC. This encodes CASSYSGLAGVYNEQFF.

J is TRBJ2-1 and V is TRBV7-3; 7 positions match TRBD2. CDR3 length equals 15 residues. The V segment lost 3 bases and the J segment 1 base; nucleotides outside the gene matches: 3. Germline assignment: CDR1 SGHTA and CDR2 FQGTGA. DNA for the CDR3: TGTGCCAGCAGCTTGGGAGGGACTTCCTACAATGAGCAGTTCTTC. Protein sequence: CASSLGGTSYNEQFF.

This sequence joins TRBV5-4 and TRBJ1-2, with TRBD1 matching 7 bases. Germline loops: CDR1 SGHNT, CDR2 YYREEE (reference sequence). V shed 3 bases and J 7 bases; nucleotides not matched to a gene: 15. The CDR3 covers 16 residues. The CDR3 sequence is CASSSPRQGLDGGYTF. DNA of the CDR3: TGTGCCAGCAGCTCCCCCCGACAGGGCTTAGATGGTGGCTACACCTTC. Filled out from reference TRBV5-4 and TRBJ1-2, the complete variable domain reads ETGVTQSPTHLIKTRGQQVTLRCSSQSGHNTVSWYQQALGQGPQFIFQYYREEENGRGNFPPRFSGLQFPNYSSELNVNALELDDSALYLCASSSPRQGLDGGYTFGSGTRLTVV.

This clonotype showed up just a few times. The CDR3 DNA follows: TGTGCCAGCTCCTCGGGACGGGAAGAGACCCAGTACTTC. This encodes CASSSGREETQYF. The chain is built from TRBV7-2 and TRBJ2-5, with D tentatively TRBD1 or TRBD2 (5 bases each). The CDR3 covers 13 residues. The ends were cut back, 8 bases at V and 3 bases at J, with 13 bases in the middle. Germline-derived CDR1 and CDR2 are SGHTA and FQGNSA.

This clonotype was seen at least ten times. V usage is TRBV27 and J usage is TRBJ2-5; 11 bases map to TRBD2. This CDR3 region has 14 residues. Germline assignment: CDR1 MNHEY and CDR2 SMNVEV (reference sequence). V gave up 4 bases and J gave up 11 bases; unmatched junction bases: 9. Here the CDR3 DNA reads TGTGCCAGCAGTTCGGGACTAGCGGACCCAAAGCAGTACTTC. This translates into CASSSGLADPKQYF.